The clone carrying this TCR beta chain showed up just a few times. Its specificity is not known. The record originates from a study of identical twins. Study-wide findings and caveats: Interpretation of the results relied on cross-sectional statistical analysis and not on following the same donors.

Germline-derived CDR1 and CDR2 are SGHTA and FQGTGA. Trimming stripped 1 base from V and 9 bases from J, with 10 bases between. The CDR3 totals 13 residues. One entry per CDR3 protein results from TCRdb running MiXCR on the 5' RACE reads. The table records hundreds of thousands of distinct CDR3 sequences, approximately 8.5% of them present only once. These same records also appear under a second study, on yellow fever vaccine responses in identical twins.

Sequencing was done on a sample of memory (CD45RO+) T cells sorted from blood. V and J are TRBV7-3 and TRBJ2-1; D may be TRBD2 (5 bases). The receptor comes from a young woman in good health. CDR3 residues: CASSLNSGGEQFF. The CDR3 DNA sequence: TGTGCCAGCAGCTTAAACTCAGGAGGTGAGCAGTTCTTC.